Sequencing of this T cell receptor (beta chain) was carried out in a study of CD8+CD57+ T cells in acquired aplastic anemia. Unmatched junction bases numbered 8, after V lost 5 bases and J lost 8 bases. The CDR3 contains 12 residues. Germline CDR1 is DFQATT and CDR2 is SNEGSKA (reference sequence). This clonotype was seen only once. Patients chosen for sequencing had shown CD8+CD57+ cell expansion by flow cytometry. Genomic DNA was employed as the template in profiling TCR beta VDJ and CDR3. A single record per CDR3 protein comes from TCRdb applying MiXCR to the reads. The sample yields some 180,000 distinct CDR3 sequences, 48% seen once.

The sequence came from a human donor with aplastic anemia. The chain combines TRBV20-1 with TRBJ1-2, with 7 nucleotides matching TRBD1. Sequencing was carried out using sorted CD4+, CD8+, or CD8+CD57+ T cells (not recorded which) from PBMCs. The CDR3 sequence: CSAPNRGKGYTF. The CDR3 DNA sequence: TGCAGTGCTCCAAACAGGGGAAAAGGCTACACCTTC.